The 30 T cell receptor beta chains below all came from one sample that was sequenced in a study of siplizumab effects on memory and regulatory T cells. Libraries were prepared by immunoSEQ multiplex PCR; TCRdb keeps only in-frame clonotypes and omits some of them. The sample lists roughly 100,000 clones, 93% occurring once. The sample taken for sequencing was CD4+ T cells sorted from blood. The receptors were gathered from a human donor in good health.

The rearrangement uses TRBV5-8 and TRBJ2-4; perhaps TRBD1 as D (6 bases). This CDR3 has 15 amino acids. Germline assignment: CDR1 SGHTS and CDR2 YDEGEE. V dropped 0 bases and J dropped 6 bases, with 13 bases sitting between them. The CDR3, as DNA: TGTGCCAGCAGCTTGGGTTGGGGGCGCCGAAACATTCAGTACTTC. Translation gives CASSLGWGRRNIQYF.

This clone was seen only a few times. The rearrangement joins TRBV6-5 to TRBJ1-5; D gene ambiguous. Trimming shortened V by 11 bases and J by 6 bases, and 20 bases separated the two germline ends. Germline V gene lookup returns CDR1 MNHEY and CDR2 SVGAGI. The CDR3 is made up of 14 amino acids. CDR3 region: CAAGGLGGGQPQHF. CDR3 nucleotide sequence: TGTGCCGCAGGCGGGTTAGGTGGTGGTCAGCCCCAGCATTTT.

The rearrangement links TRBV28 to TRBJ2-5; a weak D match, TRBD2 (6 bases). Trimming pared 1 base from V and 5 bases from J, leaving 8 bases between. CDR3 length: 13 amino acids. Germline CDR1 and CDR2: MDHEN and SYDVKM. The CDR3 nucleotides read TGTGCCAGCAGTTTATACGGGGGTGAGACCCAGTACTTC. Its translation is CASSLYGGETQYF.

V and J are TRBV10-1 and TRBJ2-7; no reliable D call. The CDR3 is made up of 12 amino acids. Trimming cost V 8 bases and J 4 bases, with 12 bases left between them. The V gene's germline CDR1 is WNHNN and CDR2 SYGVQD (reference sequence). CDR3 nucleotides: TGCGCCAGCGGATCAGACGGTTACGAGCAGTACTTC. This encodes CASGSDGYEQYF.

This clone was seen once. This rearrangement joins TRBV5-4 to TRBJ1-2, with 7 bases matching TRBD1. The CDR3 totals 14 residues. CDR1 and CDR2 from the germline V gene are SGHNT and YYREEE (reference sequence). Losses at the gene ends were 4 bases for V and 6 bases for J; bases not matched to a gene: 9. CDR3 protein: CASSRQGVDHGYTF. CDR3 in DNA: TGTGCCAGCAGCCGACAGGGTGTGGATCATGGCTACACCTTC.

This chain links TRBV7-9 with TRBJ2-1; D not certain. Germline CDR1 reads SEHNR; CDR2 reads FQNEAQ (reference sequence). This CDR3 is built from 17 residues. V lost 4 bases and J 6 bases, leaving 22 bases between the germline ends. The CDR3 DNA is TGTGCCAGCAGCTCTTCTAACTTACTCCCACCGGTCAATGAGCAGTTCTTC. Translation gives CASSSSNLLPPVNEQFF. Variable domain in full (rest from reference TRBV7-9 and TRBJ2-1): DTGVSQNPRHKITKRGQNVTFRCDPISEHNRLYWYRQTLGQGPEFLTYFQNEAQLEKSRLLSDRFSAERPKGSFSTLEIQRTEQGDSAMYLCASSSSNLLPPVNEQFFGPGTRLTVL.

Written as DNA, the CDR3 is TGTGCCAGCAGCGGGACTGTACCGAACACTGAAGCTTTCTTT. Translating it yields CASSGTVPNTEAFF. The V and J genes are TRBV6-5 and TRBJ1-1, with D perhaps matching TRBD1 (5 bases). V was cut by 6 bases and J by 1 base, with 12 bases left in between. CDR1 and CDR2 (germline): MNHEY, SVGAGI. The CDR3 is made up of 14 amino acids.

The CDR3 spells CASSLTGAGTEAFF. The CDR3 DNA follows: TGTGCCAGCAGCCTAACAGGGGCAGGGACTGAAGCTTTCTTT. V is TRBV7-9 and J is TRBJ1-1, with TRBD1 matching 7 bases. V trimming: 5 bases; J trimming: 5 bases; junction bases outside the gene matches: 8. CDR1 SEHNR and CDR2 FQNEAQ come from the germline V gene (reference sequence). The CDR3 covers 14 residues.

The chain recombines TRBV5-4 with TRBJ2-4, with TRBD1 as a possible D gene (6 bases). V lost 2 bases, J lost 7 bases, and 13 bases lay in between. The CDR3 runs to 14 residues. Germline V CDR1 and CDR2: SGHNT, YYREEE (reference sequence). The CDR3 here is CASSFDPQGNIQYF. Here the CDR3 DNA reads TGTGCCAGCAGCTTTGACCCTCAGGGGAACATTCAGTACTTC.

This chain joins TRBV4-1 and TRBJ1-2; D unresolved. CDR1 and CDR2 from the germline V gene are MGHRA and YSYEKL. This CDR3 comprises 13 residues. With 0 bases removed from V and 2 bases from J, the gap between germline ends came to 4 bases. CDR3: CASSQDRNYGYTF. The CDR3 coding sequence is TGCGCCAGCAGCCAAGACAGGAACTATGGCTACACCTTC.

In DNA form, the CDR3 reads TGTGCCACCAGCAGAACTAGCAGCAGCGAGCAGTACTTC. Amino acids: CATSRTSSSEQYF. The chain is built from TRBV15 and TRBJ2-7, with D maybe TRBD2 (6 bases). Germline CDR1 LNHNV, CDR2 YYDKDF (reference sequence). Trimming removed 2 bases from V and 6 bases from J, with 11 bases in between. The CDR3 length is 13 residues.

This sequence joins TRBV6-5 and TRBJ1-5; 10 bases line up with TRBD1. With 6 bases clipped from V and 6 bases from J, the junction kept 8 bases outside the gene matches. Germline loops: CDR1 MNHEY, CDR2 SVGAGI. The CDR3 is 15 amino acids. CDR3 nucleotide sequence: TGTGCCAGCAGCCCCGACAGGGGGCGCGGTCAGCCCCAGCATTTT. Its translation is CASSPDRGRGQPQHF.

The CDR3 nucleotides read TGTGCCAGCAGCTCAACTGGGCAGGGGGCGACGGCTGAAGCTTTCTTT. Translating gives CASSSTGQGATAEAFF. V and J are TRBV7-9 and TRBJ1-1; 8 bases are a match to TRBD1. The CDR3 is 16 residues long. V gave up 4 bases and J gave up 6 bases; unmatched junction bases: 13. Germline V gene data show CDR1 as SEHNR and CDR2 as FQNEAQ (reference sequence).

DNA of the CDR3: TGTGCCAGCAGCCAAGTCAGGGGGTTGGCAGAGACCCAGTACTTC. Protein: CASSQVRGLAETQYF. The chain joins TRBV5-5 to TRBJ2-5, with 7 bases identical to TRBD1. CDR3 length equals 15 residues. The ends lost 4 bases at V and 4 bases at J; junction bases unmatched: 10. Germline CDR1 and CDR2: SGHKS and YYEKEE (reference sequence).

V is TRBV6-1 and J is TRBJ1-1; D ambiguous. Per germline, CDR1 MNHNS and CDR2 SASEGT. The CDR3 totals 13 residues. V lost 6 bases, J lost 3 bases, and 11 bases lay in between. In DNA, the CDR3 is TGTGCCAGCAGGCGGAATCCGGACACTGAAGCTTTCTTT. As protein: CASRRNPDTEAFF.

This chain connects TRBV29-1 to TRBJ1-2; D uncertain. The germline V gene has CDR1 SQVTM and CDR2 ANQGSEA. The CDR3 has 12 amino acids. Trimming left V 4 bases short and J 6 bases short, with 12 bases between. Written as DNA, the CDR3 is TGCAGCGTTGGATATCGCATTGATGGCTACACCTTC. Protein product: CSVGYRIDGYTF.

The chain has TRBV7-3 and TRBJ2-7, with 7 nucleotides matching TRBD1. CDR3 length: 15 amino acids. V lost 3 bases to trimming and J lost 2 bases; unmatched junction nucleotides: 7. CDR1 is SGHTA, CDR2 FQGTGA, per germline. The DNA of the CDR3 is TGTGCCAGCAGCTTGGGCCCCGGGACAGCCTACGAGCAGTACTTC. It translates to CASSLGPGTAYEQYF.

The V and J genes are TRBV6-5 and TRBJ2-2, with a weak D call TRBD2 (7 bases). The CDR3 has 13 residues. Per the germline V gene, CDR1 is MNHEY and CDR2 is SVGAGI. V lost 8 bases, J lost 3 bases, and 10 bases lay in between. The CDR3 is CASWEGDTGELFF. CDR3 DNA: TGTGCCAGCTGGGAGGGGGACACCGGGGAGCTGTTTTTT.

This chain joins TRBV4-3 and TRBJ2-2; 11 nucleotides match TRBD1. V was clipped by 4 bases and J by 8 bases; unmatched bases: 6. Germline values: CDR1 LGHNA, CDR2 YSLEER. This CDR3 comprises 15 residues. The CDR3 nucleotides are TGCGCCAGCAGCCGGACAGGGGGCTCGAGTGGGGAGCTGTTTTTT. It encodes CASSRTGGSSGELFF.

The chain carries TRBV6-4 and TRBJ2-7; either TRBD1 or TRBD2 may supply D (6 bases each). The CDR3 covers 13 residues. V shed 10 bases and J shed 5 bases, with 18 bases lying between them. The germline V gene encodes CDR1 MRHNA and CDR2 SNTAGT. The DNA of the CDR3 is TGTGCCATCTCGAGGGGGGTAATCAACGAGCAGTACTTC. It translates to CAISRGVINEQYF.

J is TRBJ1-2 and V is TRBV14; TRBD1 might be the D (5 bases). This CDR3 has 16 amino acids. Germline assignment: CDR1 SGHDN and CDR2 FVKESK. Trimming left V 3 bases short and J 3 bases short, with 17 bases between. The CDR3 reads CASSHLGGPTYYGYTF. In DNA form, the CDR3 reads TGTGCCAGCAGCCACCTGGGGGGACCCACCTACTATGGCTACACCTTC.

This clone was detected a few times. The genes are TRBV7-9 and TRBJ1-2; D is undetermined. This CDR3 spans 11 amino acids. V gave up 3 bases and J gave up 8 bases, with 7 bases separating them. Germline CDR1 reads SEHNR; CDR2 reads FQNEAQ (reference sequence). This CDR3 is CASSFPSGYTF. The CDR3, as DNA: TGTGCCAGCAGCTTCCCATCCGGCTACACCTTC.

The chain recombines TRBV25-1 with TRBJ2-5, with D hard to call. CDR1 MGHDK and CDR2 SYGVNS come from the germline V gene. Deletions cut 9 bases from V and 0 bases from J, with 14 bases between. The CDR3 contains 14 residues. The CDR3 region has the DNA TGTGCCAGTAGCCCTAGTAGGAACCAAGAGACCCAGTACTTC. Protein sequence: CASSPSRNQETQYF.

V is TRBV11-2 and J is TRBJ2-5, with 9 bases aligning to TRBD2. The CDR3 is made up of 18 amino acids. Germline CDR1 reads SGHAT; CDR2 reads FQNNGV. The J segment lost 1 base and the V segment lost 5 bases, leaving 14 bases of the junction unmatched. The CDR3 loop is CASSTGLAIPASQETQYF. The CDR3 nucleotides are TGTGCCAGCAGCACCGGACTAGCGATACCGGCCTCCCAAGAGACCCAGTACTTC.

The J gene is TRBJ1-4, the V gene TRBV5-1; TRBD1 might be the D (6 bases). Trimming left V 4 bases short and J 0 bases short, with 10 bases between. The CDR3 is made up of 15 amino acids. Germline CDR1 SGHRS, CDR2 YFSETQ. The CDR3 nucleotides are TGCGCCAGCAGCCCTGGGGGCTCAACTAATGAAAAACTGTTTTTT. Encoded protein: CASSPGGSTNEKLFF. Full variable domain (outside the CDR3, taken from reference TRBV5-1 and TRBJ1-4): KAGVTQTPRYLIKTRGQQVTLSCSPISGHRSVSWYQQTPGQGLQFLFEYFSETQRNKGNFPGRFSGRQFSNSRSEMNVSTLELGDSALYLCASSPGGSTNEKLFFGSGTQLSVL.

The table lists this clone with a few counts. The chain joins TRBV11-1 to TRBJ2-7; D unresolved. The CDR3 is made up of 13 amino acids. Germline assignment: CDR1 SGHAT and CDR2 FQDESV (reference sequence). The V gene lost 5 bases and the J gene lost 0 bases, with 8 bases spanning the gap. This CDR3 is CASSPRSSYEQYF. The CDR3 bases are TGTGCCAGCAGCCCCAGGAGCTCCTACGAGCAGTACTTC.

V is TRBV9 and J is TRBJ2-2; 10 bases match TRBD1. Looked up from germline, CDR1 is SGDLS and CDR2 is YYNGEE. Losses at the gene ends were 2 bases for V and 6 bases for J; bases not matched to a gene: 7. The length of the CDR3 is 16 residues. CDR3 DNA sequence: TGTGCCAGCAGCGTCGGGACAGGGGTTAGGCCCGGGGAGCTGTTTTTT. Translated, it gives CASSVGTGVRPGELFF.

This chain uses TRBV6-5 with TRBJ2-3; D perhaps matches TRBD1 (5 bases). V lost 6 bases, J lost 2 bases, and 15 bases lay in between. CDR1 and CDR2 from the germline V gene are MNHEY and SVGAGI. This CDR3 is built from 15 residues. DNA for the CDR3: TGTGCCAGCAGCCGCCGGACACCCTACACAGATACGCAGTATTTT. Its translation: CASSRRTPYTDTQYF.

The chain carries TRBV5-8 and TRBJ2-2, with TRBD2 matching 9 bases. V shed 0 bases, J shed 1 base, and the junction held 7 bases outside the gene matches. The germline gives CDR1 SGHTS, CDR2 YDEGEE. CDR3 length: 18 residues. CDR3 sequence: CASSLAPGLAQNTGELFF. Written as DNA, the CDR3 is TGTGCCAGCAGCTTGGCCCCCGGACTAGCGCAGAACACCGGGGAGCTGTTTTTT.

This rearrangement joins TRBV2 to TRBJ2-1; 9 bases agree with TRBD1. The V gene's germline CDR1 is SNHLY and CDR2 FYNNEI. This CDR3 has 13 amino acids. V lost 8 bases, J lost 6 bases, and 5 bases stayed unmatched. Here the CDR3 reads CASGRTGVNEQFF. The CDR3 DNA reads TGTGCCAGCGGCCGGACAGGGGTCAATGAGCAGTTCTTC. Filled out from reference TRBV2 and TRBJ2-1, the complete variable domain reads EPEVTQTPSHQVTQMGQEVILRCVPISNHLYFYWYRQILGQKVEFLVSFYNNEISEKSEIFDDQFSVERPDGSNFTLKIRSTKLEDSAMYFCASGRTGVNEQFFGPGTRLTVL.